Listed below are T cell receptor beta chains from one sample, sequenced in a study of shared clonotypes between healthy human individuals. Sequencing used immunoSEQ multiplex PCR; TCRdb keeps in-frame clones, though not all of them. In the table there are approximately 600,000 clones, approximately 96% of which are singletons. The sample comprised naive CD8+ T cells sorted from blood. The receptors were gathered from a woman aged 25 to 45 in good health. Each CDR3 is given without its conserved first and last residue.

J: TRBJ2-1
V: TRBV5-1
CDR3: ASSPAPGTSRHNEQF

J: TRBJ2-7
V: TRBV5-6
CDR3: ASNQLHASYEQY

J: TRBJ2-7
V: TRBV10-3
CDR3: AISGAPSGLAGDEQY

J: TRBJ2-7
V: TRBV9
CDR3: ASSVAAAGAYEQY

J: TRBJ2-7
V: TRBV30
CDR3: AWKDGGFYEQY

J: TRBJ2-5
V: TRBV27
CDR3: ASSLLGQETQY

J: TRBJ1-4
V: TRBV28
CDR3: ASSFASFEKLF

J: TRBJ1-1
V: TRBV9
CDR3: ASSPTQGASDTEAF

J: TRBJ2-7
V: TRBV6-1
CDR3: ASSEYWGALDEQY

J: TRBJ2-4
V: TRBV5-1
CDR3: ASSLAFRDKKNIQY

J: TRBJ2-7
V: TRBV2
CDR3: ASSEGRLSYEQY

J: TRBJ2-7
V: TRBV19
CDR3: ASSIGQFALSDEQY

J: TRBJ2-1
V: TRBV5-8
CDR3: ASANFNLGGTDEQF

J: TRBJ1-2
V: TRBV18
CDR3: ASSPAGIQGGYT

J: TRBJ2-3
V: TRBV5-1
CDR3: ASSWRTSTDTQY

J: TRBJ1-5
V: TRBV6-1
CDR3: ASRWDRGSNQPQH

J: TRBJ2-3
V: TRBV28
CDR3: ASSSGRASTDTQY

J: TRBJ2-2
V: TRBV27
CDR3: ASTPSPRTGELF

J: TRBJ1-5
V: TRBV11-2
CDR3: ASSSGRKNQPQH

J: TRBJ1-2
V: TRBV2
CDR3: ASSDLREGYGYT

J: TRBJ2-7
V: TRBV5-5
CDR3: ASRFESSYEQY

J: TRBJ1-1
V: TRBV6-6
CDR3: ASSYFGGHTEAF

J: TRBJ1-3
V: TRBV28
CDR3: ASSPDRYSGNTIY